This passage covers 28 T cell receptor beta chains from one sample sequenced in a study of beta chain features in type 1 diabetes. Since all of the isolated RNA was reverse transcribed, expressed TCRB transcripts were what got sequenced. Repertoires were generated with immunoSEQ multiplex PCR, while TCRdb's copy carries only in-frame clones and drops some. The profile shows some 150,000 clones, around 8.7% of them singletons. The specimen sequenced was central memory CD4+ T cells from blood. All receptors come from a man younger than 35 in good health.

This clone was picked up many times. CDR3 nucleotide sequence: TGTGCCAGTAGTCATAGGGGGGGAATCCACGAGCAGTACTTC. Residues: CASSHRGGIHEQYF. The chain is built from TRBV19 and TRBJ2-7; TRBD2 is a possible D gene (7 bases). Germline CDR1 LNHDA, CDR2 SQIVND (reference sequence). This CDR3 spans 14 amino acids. V lost 5 bases to trimming and J lost 5 bases, with 16 bases between them.

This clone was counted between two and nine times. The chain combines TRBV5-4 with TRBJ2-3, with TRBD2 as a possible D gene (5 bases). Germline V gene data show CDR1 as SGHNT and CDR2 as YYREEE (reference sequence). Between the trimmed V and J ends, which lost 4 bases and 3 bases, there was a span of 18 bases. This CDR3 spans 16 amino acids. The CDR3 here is CASSVRAGPGTDTQYF. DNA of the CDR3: TGTGCCAGCAGCGTGCGGGCCGGGCCGGGGACAGATACGCAGTATTTT.

The CDR3 here is CAIKGDIGTNYGYTF. CDR3 bases: TGTGCCATCAAAGGGGACATTGGGACGAACTATGGCTACACCTTC. The genes are TRBV10-3 and TRBJ1-2; a weak D match, TRBD1 (6 bases). V was clipped by 7 bases and J by 2 bases, with 17 bases between them. In germline, CDR1 is ENHRY, CDR2 SYGVKD. The CDR3 is 15 residues long.

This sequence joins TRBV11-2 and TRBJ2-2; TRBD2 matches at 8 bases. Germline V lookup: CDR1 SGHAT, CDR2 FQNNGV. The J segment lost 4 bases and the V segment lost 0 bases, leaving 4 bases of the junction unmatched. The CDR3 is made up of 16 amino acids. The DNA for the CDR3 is TGTGCCAGCAGCTTAGATCCGGGAGGGTCCACCGGGGAGCTGTTTTTT. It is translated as CASSLDPGGSTGELFF.

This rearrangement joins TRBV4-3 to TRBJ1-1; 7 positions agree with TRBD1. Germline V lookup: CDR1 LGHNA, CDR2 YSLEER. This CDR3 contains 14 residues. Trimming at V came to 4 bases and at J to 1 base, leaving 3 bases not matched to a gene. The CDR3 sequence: CASSLGQANTEAFF. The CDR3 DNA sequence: TGCGCCAGCAGCCTAGGACAGGCGAACACTGAAGCTTTCTTT.

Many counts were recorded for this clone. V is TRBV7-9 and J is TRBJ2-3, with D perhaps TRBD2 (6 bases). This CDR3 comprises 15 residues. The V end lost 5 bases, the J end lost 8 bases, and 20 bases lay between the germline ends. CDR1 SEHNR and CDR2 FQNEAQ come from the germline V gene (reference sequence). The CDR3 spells CASSPRTTPFSTQYF. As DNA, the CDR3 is TGTGCCAGCAGCCCAAGGACTACGCCATTTAGTACGCAGTATTTT.

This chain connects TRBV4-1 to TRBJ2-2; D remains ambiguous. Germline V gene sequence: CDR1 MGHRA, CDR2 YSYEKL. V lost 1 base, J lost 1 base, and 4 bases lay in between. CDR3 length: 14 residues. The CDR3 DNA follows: TGCGCCAGCAGCCAAGGTCAGAACACCGGGGAGCTGTTTTTT. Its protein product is CASSQGQNTGELFF.

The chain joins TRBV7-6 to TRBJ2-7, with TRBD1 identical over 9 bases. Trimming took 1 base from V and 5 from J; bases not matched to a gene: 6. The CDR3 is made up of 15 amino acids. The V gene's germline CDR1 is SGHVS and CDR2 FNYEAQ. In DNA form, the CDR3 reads TGTGCCAGCAGCTTAGTGGTGACAGGGGGAGACGAGCAGTACTTC. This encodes CASSLVVTGGDEQYF.

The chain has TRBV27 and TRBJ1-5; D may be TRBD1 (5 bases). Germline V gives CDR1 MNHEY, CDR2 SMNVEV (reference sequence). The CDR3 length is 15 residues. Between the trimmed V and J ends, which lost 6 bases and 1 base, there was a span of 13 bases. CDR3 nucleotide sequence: TGTGCCAGCAGCCGCAACCGACAGAGCAATCAGCCCCAGCATTTT. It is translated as CASSRNRQSNQPQHF.

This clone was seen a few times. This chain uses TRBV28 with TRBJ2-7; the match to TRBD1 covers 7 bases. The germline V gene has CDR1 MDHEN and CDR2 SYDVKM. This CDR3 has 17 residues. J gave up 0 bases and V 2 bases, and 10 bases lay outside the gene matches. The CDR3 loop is CASSLDLGQGDSYEQYF. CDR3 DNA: TGTGCCAGCAGTTTAGATCTCGGGCAGGGGGACTCCTACGAGCAGTACTTC.

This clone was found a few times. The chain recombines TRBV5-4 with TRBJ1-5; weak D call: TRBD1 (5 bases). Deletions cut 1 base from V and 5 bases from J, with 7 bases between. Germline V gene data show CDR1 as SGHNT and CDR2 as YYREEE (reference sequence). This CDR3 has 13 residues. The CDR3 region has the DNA TGTGCCAGCAGCTTGACAGGTTATCAGCCCCAGCATTTT. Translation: CASSLTGYQPQHF. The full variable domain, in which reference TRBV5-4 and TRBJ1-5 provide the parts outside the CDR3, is ETGVTQSPTHLIKTRGQQVTLRCSSQSGHNTVSWYQQALGQGPQFIFQYYREEENGRGNFPPRFSGLQFPNYSSELNVNALELDDSALYLCASSLTGYQPQHFGDGTRLSIL.

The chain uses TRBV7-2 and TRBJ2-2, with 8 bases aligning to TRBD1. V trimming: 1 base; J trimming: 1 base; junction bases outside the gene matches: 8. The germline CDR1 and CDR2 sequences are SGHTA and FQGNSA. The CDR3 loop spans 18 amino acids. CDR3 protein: CASSLGRRDRWNTGELFF. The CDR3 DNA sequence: TGTGCCAGCAGCTTAGGAAGGCGGGACAGGTGGAACACCGGGGAGCTGTTTTTT.

The CDR3 here is CASSPDSREGYTF. The CDR3 DNA sequence: TGTGCCAGCAGCCCCGACAGTAGAGAGGGCTACACCTTC. V is TRBV27 and J is TRBJ1-2; TRBD1 might be the D (5 bases). Per the germline V gene, CDR1 is MNHEY and CDR2 is SMNVEV (reference sequence). The CDR3 runs 13 residues. The V gene lost 6 bases and the J gene lost 8 bases, with 16 bases spanning the gap.

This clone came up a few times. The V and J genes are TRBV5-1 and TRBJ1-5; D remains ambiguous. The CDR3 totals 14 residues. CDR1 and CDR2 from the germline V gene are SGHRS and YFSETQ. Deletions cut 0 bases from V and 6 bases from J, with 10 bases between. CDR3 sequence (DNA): TGCGCCAGCAGCTTGGACCGGGAGAGTCAGCCCCAGCATTTT. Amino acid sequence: CASSLDRESQPQHF.

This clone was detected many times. Here the CDR3 DNA reads TGTGCCAGCATTAAGGACAGGGTGAACGAGCAGTACTTC. Protein: CASIKDRVNEQYF. The V call is TRBV2, the J call TRBJ2-7; 8 positions match TRBD1. The germline gives CDR1 SNHLY, CDR2 FYNNEI. The CDR3 loop spans 13 amino acids. Germline trimming cut 7 bases from V and 5 bases from J; bases unmatched to any gene: 7.

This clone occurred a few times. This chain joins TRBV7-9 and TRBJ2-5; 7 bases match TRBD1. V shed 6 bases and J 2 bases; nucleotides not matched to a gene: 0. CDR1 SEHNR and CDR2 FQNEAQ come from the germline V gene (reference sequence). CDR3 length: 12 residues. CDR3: CASRGQQETQYF. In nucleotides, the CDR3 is TGTGCCAGCAGGGGACAGCAAGAGACCCAGTACTTC.

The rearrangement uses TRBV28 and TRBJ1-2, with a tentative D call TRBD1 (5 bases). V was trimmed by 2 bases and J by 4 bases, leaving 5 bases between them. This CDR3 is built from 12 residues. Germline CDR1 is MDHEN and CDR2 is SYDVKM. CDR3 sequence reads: CASSLRGYGYTF. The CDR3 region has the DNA TGTGCCAGCAGTTTAAGGGGCTATGGCTACACCTTC.

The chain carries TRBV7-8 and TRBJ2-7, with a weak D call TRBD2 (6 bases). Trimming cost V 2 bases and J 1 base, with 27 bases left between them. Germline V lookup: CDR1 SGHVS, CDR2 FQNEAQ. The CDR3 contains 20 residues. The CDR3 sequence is CASSLSWGREVAPRSYEQYF. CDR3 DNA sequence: TGTGCCAGCAGCTTATCCTGGGGCAGGGAGGTCGCCCCGAGGTCCTACGAGCAGTACTTC.

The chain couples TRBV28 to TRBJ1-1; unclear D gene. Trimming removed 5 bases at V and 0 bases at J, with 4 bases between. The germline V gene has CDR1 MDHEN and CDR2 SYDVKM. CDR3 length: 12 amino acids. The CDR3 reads CASSQMNTEAFF. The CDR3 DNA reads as TGTGCCAGCAGTCAAATGAACACTGAAGCTTTCTTT.

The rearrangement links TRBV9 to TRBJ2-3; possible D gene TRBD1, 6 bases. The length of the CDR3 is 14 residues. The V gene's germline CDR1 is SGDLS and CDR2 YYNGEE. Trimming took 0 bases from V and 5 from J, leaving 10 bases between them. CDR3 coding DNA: TGTGCCAGCAGCGTAGAACAGGGTGGAGATACGCAGTATTTT. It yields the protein CASSVEQGGDTQYF.

In DNA, the CDR3 is TGTGCCAGCAGCTCTACCAATCAGCCCCAGCATTTT. It yields the protein CASSSTNQPQHF. The chain links TRBV7-9 to TRBJ1-5; D unresolved. V was shortened by 4 bases and J by 3 bases, with 4 bases between the two germline ends. Germline V lookup: CDR1 SEHNR, CDR2 FQNEAQ (reference sequence). This CDR3 contains 12 residues.

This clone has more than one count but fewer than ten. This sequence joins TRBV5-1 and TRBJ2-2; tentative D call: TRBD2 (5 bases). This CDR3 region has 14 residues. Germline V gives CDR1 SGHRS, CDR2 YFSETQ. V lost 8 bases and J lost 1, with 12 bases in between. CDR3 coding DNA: TGCGCCAGTGCGCCGGGAAAGAACACCGGGGAGCTGTTTTTT. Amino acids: CASAPGKNTGELFF.

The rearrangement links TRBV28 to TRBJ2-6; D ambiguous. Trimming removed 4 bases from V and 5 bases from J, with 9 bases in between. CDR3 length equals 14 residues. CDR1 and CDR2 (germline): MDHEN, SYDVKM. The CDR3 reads CASSSPLWANVLTF. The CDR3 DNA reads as TGTGCCAGCAGTTCTCCGCTATGGGCCAACGTCCTGACTTTC.

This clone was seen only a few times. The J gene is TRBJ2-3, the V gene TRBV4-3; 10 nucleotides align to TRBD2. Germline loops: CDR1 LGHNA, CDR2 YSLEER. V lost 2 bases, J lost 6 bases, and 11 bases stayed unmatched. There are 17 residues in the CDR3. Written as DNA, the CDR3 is TGCGCCAGCAGCCAAAAATGGAGCGGGGGGGCCGGGGATACGCAGTATTTT. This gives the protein CASSQKWSGGAGDTQYF.

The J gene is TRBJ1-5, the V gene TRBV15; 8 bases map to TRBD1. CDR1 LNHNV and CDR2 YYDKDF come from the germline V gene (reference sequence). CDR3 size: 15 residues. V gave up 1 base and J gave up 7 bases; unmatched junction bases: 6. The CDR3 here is CATSRGTGSGQPQHF. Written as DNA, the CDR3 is TGTGCCACCAGCAGAGGGACAGGGTCAGGGCAGCCCCAGCATTTT. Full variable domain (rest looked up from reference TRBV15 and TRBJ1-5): DAMVIQNPRYQVTQFGKPVTLSCSQTLNHNVMYWYQQKSSQAPKLLFHYYDKDFNNEADTPDNFQSRRPNTSFCFLDIRSPGLGDTAMYLCATSRGTGSGQPQHFGDGTRLSIL.

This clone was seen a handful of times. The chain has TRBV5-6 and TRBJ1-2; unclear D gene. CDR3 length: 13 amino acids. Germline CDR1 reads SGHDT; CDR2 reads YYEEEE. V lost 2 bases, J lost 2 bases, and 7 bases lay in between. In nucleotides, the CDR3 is TGTGCCAGCAGCTTTGCAGAAAACTATGGCTACACCTTC. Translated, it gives CASSFAENYGYTF.

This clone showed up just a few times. CDR3 bases: TGCGCCAGCAGCTGGGGACAGGGGGCGTACGAGCAGTACTTC. Protein sequence: CASSWGQGAYEQYF. V usage is TRBV5-1 and J usage is TRBJ2-7; 12 positions agree with TRBD1. This CDR3 spans 14 amino acids. In germline, CDR1 is SGHRS, CDR2 YFSETQ. V dropped 3 bases and J dropped 4; count of bases not matched to a gene: 2.

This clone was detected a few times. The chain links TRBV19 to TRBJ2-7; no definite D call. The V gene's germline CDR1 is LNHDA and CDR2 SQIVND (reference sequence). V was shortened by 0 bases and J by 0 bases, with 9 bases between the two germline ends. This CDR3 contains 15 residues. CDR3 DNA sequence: TGTGCCAGTAGTATAGATCGGTGGTCCTCCTACGAGCAGTACTTC. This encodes CASSIDRWSSYEQYF.